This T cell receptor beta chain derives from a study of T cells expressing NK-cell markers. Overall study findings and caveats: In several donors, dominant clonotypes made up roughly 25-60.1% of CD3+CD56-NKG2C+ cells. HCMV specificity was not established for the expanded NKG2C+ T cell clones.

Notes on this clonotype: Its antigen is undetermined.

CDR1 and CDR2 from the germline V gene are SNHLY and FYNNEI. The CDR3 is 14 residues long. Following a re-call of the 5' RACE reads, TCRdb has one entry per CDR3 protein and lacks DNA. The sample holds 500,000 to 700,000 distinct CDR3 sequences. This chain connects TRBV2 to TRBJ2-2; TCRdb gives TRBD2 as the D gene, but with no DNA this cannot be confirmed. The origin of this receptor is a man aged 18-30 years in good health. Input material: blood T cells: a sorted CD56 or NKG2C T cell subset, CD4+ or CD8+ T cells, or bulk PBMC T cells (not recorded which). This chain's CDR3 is CASSPNERAGELFF.